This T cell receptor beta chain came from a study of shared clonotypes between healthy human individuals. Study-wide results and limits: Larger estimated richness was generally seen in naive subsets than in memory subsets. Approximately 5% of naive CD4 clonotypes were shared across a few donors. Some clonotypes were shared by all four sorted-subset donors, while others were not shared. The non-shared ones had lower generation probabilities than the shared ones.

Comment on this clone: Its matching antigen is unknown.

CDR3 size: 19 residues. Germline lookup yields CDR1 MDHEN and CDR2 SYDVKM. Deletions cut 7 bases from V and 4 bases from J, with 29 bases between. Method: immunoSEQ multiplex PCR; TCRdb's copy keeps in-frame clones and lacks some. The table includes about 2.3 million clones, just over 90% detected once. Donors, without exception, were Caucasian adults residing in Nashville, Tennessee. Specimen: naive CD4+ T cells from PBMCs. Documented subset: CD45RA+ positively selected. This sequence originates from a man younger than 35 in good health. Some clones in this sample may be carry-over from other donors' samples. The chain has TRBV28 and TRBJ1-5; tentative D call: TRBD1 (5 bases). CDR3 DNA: TGTGCCAGCATCCCGACCCCTGGGACGGCTTCTTCGGCGAATCAGCCCCAGCATTTT. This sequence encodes CASIPTPGTASSANQPQHF. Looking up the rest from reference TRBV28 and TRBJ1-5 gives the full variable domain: DVKVTQSSRYLVKRTGEKVFLECVQDMDHENMFWYRQDPGLGLRLIYFSYDVKMKEKGDIPEGYSVSREKKERFSLILESASTNQTSMYLCASIPTPGTASSANQPQHFGDGTRLSIL.